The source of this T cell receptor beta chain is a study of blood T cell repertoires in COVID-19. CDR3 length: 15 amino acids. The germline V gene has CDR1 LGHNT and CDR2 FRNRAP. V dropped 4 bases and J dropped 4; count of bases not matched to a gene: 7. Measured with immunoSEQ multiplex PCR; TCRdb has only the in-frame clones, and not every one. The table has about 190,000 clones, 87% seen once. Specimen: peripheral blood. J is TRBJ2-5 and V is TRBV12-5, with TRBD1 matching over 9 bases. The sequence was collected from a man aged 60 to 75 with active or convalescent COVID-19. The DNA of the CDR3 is TGTGCTAGTGGTTCCGGGACAGGGATAGGAGAGACCCAGTACTTC. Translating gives CASGSGTGIGETQYF.